These 20 T cell receptor beta chains were sequenced from one sample in a study of tumor-infiltrating lymphocytes in primary liver carcinoma. Co-extracted RNA and DNA came from roughly 20-30 mg of unsorted bulk tissue. From roughly 0.5 ug total RNA, TCR beta cDNA was generated with a primer in the constant region. A slightly modified ARM-PCR protocol with three nested multiplex PCR rounds produced these TCR beta libraries. Researchers ran the first two PCR rounds for ten to eleven cycles each with TRBV1-TRBV30 forward primers and a C-beta reverse primer. Using its own MiXCR run on the multiplex PCR reads, TCRdb lists one record per CDR3 protein. The data contain tens of thousands of distinct CDR3 sequences, around 66% of them seen just once; the ten biggest clones take up around 24%. The sample comprised tumor-adjacent normal liver tissue. The receptor set was obtained from a middle-aged man with primary liver carcinoma and hepatitis B virus infection.

This clonotype has at least ten counts. J is TRBJ2-5 and V is TRBV7-9; 9 positions match TRBD1. The V segment lost 6 bases and the J segment 4 bases; nucleotides outside the gene matches: 3. Germline loops: CDR1 SEHNR, CDR2 FQNEAQ (reference sequence). The CDR3 is 13 amino acids. The CDR3: CASRPTGGETQYF. The CDR3 DNA is TGTGCCAGCAGACCGACAGGGGGAGAGACCCAGTACTTC.

The chain is built from TRBV5-1 and TRBJ2-7; 12 bases are shared with TRBD2. Per the germline V gene, CDR1 is SGHRS and CDR2 is YFSETQ. The CDR3 loop spans 17 amino acids. After removal of 6 bases from V and 1 base from J, the junction contained 11 bases not matched to a gene. CDR3 loop: CASNTELAGGGSYEQYF. The CDR3 coding sequence is TGCGCCAGCAACACGGAACTAGCGGGAGGAGGATCCTACGAGCAGTACTTC.

This clonotype turned up a few times. The chain couples TRBV14 to TRBJ1-1; D ambiguous. With 0 bases removed from V and 3 bases from J, the gap between germline ends came to 8 bases. This CDR3 contains 14 residues. Germline V gene data show CDR1 as SGHDN and CDR2 as FVKESK. The CDR3 spells CASSQERIHTEAFF. The CDR3 nucleotides read TGTGCCAGCAGCCAAGAGAGGATACACACTGAAGCTTTCTTT.

V and J are TRBV5-1 and TRBJ2-2; 9 bases align to TRBD2. This CDR3 contains 16 residues. Germline assignment: CDR1 SGHRS and CDR2 YFSETQ. V gave up 0 bases and J gave up 12 bases; unmatched junction bases: 12. The CDR3 coding sequence is TGCGCCAGCAGCTTGGAAGTAGCGGGAGTCACAGGGAAGCTGTTTTTT. This gives the protein CASSLEVAGVTGKLFF.

V gene TRBV18 combines with J gene TRBJ2-1, with D perhaps matching TRBD2 (7 bases). V lost 2 bases and J lost 5, with 13 bases in between. Germline lookup yields CDR1 KGHSH and CDR2 LQKENI. The CDR3 has 15 amino acids. The CDR3: CASSPSKGGDNEQFF. The CDR3 region has the DNA TGTGCCAGCTCACCATCTAAGGGGGGGGACAATGAGCAGTTCTTC.

This rearrangement joins TRBV6-2 or TRBV6-3 to TRBJ2-7, with D uncertain. The CDR3 length is 13 residues. Trimming removed 3 bases from V and 6 bases from J, with 12 bases in between. The germline V gene has CDR1 MNHEY and CDR2 SVGEGT. CDR3 in DNA: TGTGCCAGCAGTTATGAGGTACCCTGCGAGCAGTACTTC. Residues: CASSYEVPCEQYF.

This clonotype occurred once. An end of the junction differs from the germline gene, which may be a read error. The gene calls are TRBV6-2 or TRBV6-3 and TRBJ2-2, with 8 bases matching TRBD1. The CDR3 is 17 amino acids. CDR1 and CDR2 from the germline V gene are MNHEY and SVGEGT. The CDR3, as DNA: TGTGCCAGCAGTTACGATATCGGGACAGGCCGAACCGGGAAGCTGTTTTTT. This gives the protein CASSYDIGTGRTGKLFF.

By sample fraction, this clonotype is medium-sized. The rearrangement joins TRBV29-1 to TRBJ2-2, with D unclear. The length of the CDR3 is 12 residues. Trimming took 4 bases from V and 3 from J, leaving 6 bases between them. CDR1 is SQVTM and CDR2 is ANQGSEA in the germline V gene. The CDR3 DNA reads TGCAGCGTTGGGCAGGACACCGGGGAGCTGTTTTTT. Translation: CSVGQDTGELFF.

The chain couples TRBV10-1 to TRBJ2-7; D is unclear. This CDR3 contains 14 residues. Germline V gene data show CDR1 as WNHNN and CDR2 as SYGVQD (reference sequence). V was clipped by 3 bases and J by 4 bases, with 13 bases between them. Here the CDR3 reads CASSEPAGPYEQYF. The CDR3 DNA follows: TGCGCCAGCAGTGAACCAGCAGGACCATACGAGCAGTACTTC.

This clonotype was observed once. A clone one base away is much larger, so this may be a read error. The V gene is TRBV4-1, the J gene TRBJ2-1; D may be TRBD2 (6 bases). The CDR3 contains 15 residues. Germline V gene data show CDR1 as MGHRA and CDR2 as YSYEKL. The V gene lost 1 base and the J gene lost 8 bases, with 15 bases spanning the gap. CDR3 loop: CASSQGASELYEQFF. The CDR3 DNA follows: TGCGCCAGCAGCCAAGGAGCTAGCGAATTATATGAGCAGTTCTTC.

The gene calls are TRBV30 and TRBJ2-5; D might be TRBD2 (6 bases). There are 14 residues in the CDR3. With 0 bases removed from V and 5 bases from J, the gap between germline ends came to 13 bases. Germline V gives CDR1 GTSNPN, CDR2 SVGIG (reference sequence). CDR3 coding DNA: TGTGCCTGGAGTGTGGAGGGAAGAAGTGAGACCCAGTACTTC. Amino acids: CAWSVEGRSETQYF.

This clonotype showed up just once. The chain couples TRBV12-3 or TRBV12-4 to TRBJ2-2; D might be TRBD2 (6 bases). CDR3 length: 17 amino acids. V was pared by 3 bases and J by 2 bases, with 16 bases between. The CDR3 nucleotides read TGTGCCAGCAGTTTTTTCGCCGGGGGATTTAACACCGGGGAGCTGTTTTTT. It codes for CASSFFAGGFNTGELFF.

This clonotype was recorded at least ten times. The gene calls are TRBV6-5 and TRBJ2-1; D may be TRBD1 (5 bases). Trimming shortened V by 7 bases and J by 4 bases, and 11 bases separated the two germline ends. CDR1 and CDR2 (germline): MNHEY, SVGAGI. The CDR3 length is 13 residues. The CDR3 loop reads CASMLGAYNEQFF. The CDR3 DNA reads as TGTGCCAGCATGTTAGGGGCTTACAATGAGCAGTTCTTC.

Turning to this clonotype: One junction end disagrees with the germline gene, perhaps due to a read error. V usage is TRBV29-1 and J usage is TRBJ2-1; the D is unclear. The CDR3 is 15 amino acids. The germline CDR1 and CDR2 sequences are SQVTM and ANQGSEA. CDR3 sequence reads: CSVDEWSAIYNEQFF. CDR3 DNA: TGCAGTGTTGATGAGTGGAGCGCGATCTACAATGAGCAGTTCTTC.

Only a few counts were recorded for this clonotype. The CDR3 loop is CSVNGPSFQETQYF. DNA of the CDR3: TGCAGCGTTAACGGACCTAGCTTCCAAGAGACCCAGTACTTC. This rearrangement joins TRBV29-1 to TRBJ2-5, with D possibly TRBD2 on 5 matching bases. The length of the CDR3 is 14 residues. Trimming left V 5 bases short and J 1 base short, with 14 bases between. From germline, CDR1 is SQVTM and CDR2 ANQGSEA.

About this clonotype: The conserved phenylalanine or tryptophan normally closing the CDR3 is absent here, so this likely arose from a read error. The chain has TRBV12-3 or TRBV12-4 and TRBJ1-5; D is undetermined. This CDR3 is 15 amino acids long. V was cut by 2 bases and J by 4 bases, with 12 bases left in between. DNA for the CDR3: TGTGCCAGCAGTTTAAATCGGGGTAGTAATCAGCCCCAGCATTCT. Translation: CASSLNRGSNQPQHS.

Of note for this clonotype: Because the CDR3 is missing its conserved closing phenylalanine or tryptophan, this is likely a read error. Here the CDR3 reads CTSTGTDLNTEAFV. The CDR3 nucleotides are TGTACCAGCACAGGGACAGACTTGAACACTGAAGCTTTCGTT. The chain couples TRBV11-1 to TRBJ1-1; 7 bases agree with TRBD1. Germline CDR1 SGHAT, CDR2 FQDESV (reference sequence). There are 14 residues in the CDR3.

The V and J genes are TRBV30 and TRBJ2-5; the D is unclear. Germline V CDR1 and CDR2: GTSNPN, SVGIG (reference sequence). The ends were cut back, 1 base at V and 5 bases at J, with 11 bases in the middle. This CDR3 has 13 residues. CDR3 sequence (DNA): TGTGCCTGGAGTGGCGAAGTCCATGAGACCCAGTACTTC. It codes for CAWSGEVHETQYF.

On this clonotype: At one end the junction does not follow the germline gene, possibly because of a read error. The V gene is TRBV7-9, the J gene TRBJ2-5; the match to TRBD1 covers 7 bases. CDR1 is SEHNR, CDR2 FQNEAQ, per germline (reference sequence). This CDR3 has 16 amino acids. The CDR3 nucleotides are TGTGCCAGCAGCACTGGATTACCGGGACAGCAAGGGACCCAGTATTTC. Its translation: CASSTGLPGQQGTQYF.

The V call is TRBV11-2, the J call TRBJ2-7; possible D gene TRBD1, 5 bases. Germline assignment: CDR1 SGHAT and CDR2 FQNNGV. This CDR3 contains 13 residues. The ends were cut back, 3 bases at V and 13 bases at J, with 19 bases in the middle. DNA of the CDR3: TGTGCCAGCAGCTTCGACAGTGTGTACGAACAATACTTC. It yields the protein CASSFDSVYEQYF.